Below, one TCR beta chain is given with its context. Its antigen is as yet unknown. This specimen belongs to a study of OX40 agonist ivuxolimab in advanced cancers. General observations from the study: Averaging showed that CD8+ T cells had more expanded clones than CD4+ did.

TCRdb's table, derived via immunoSEQ multiplex PCR, lists solely in-frame clones and lacks some. The sample shows 50,000 to 75,000 clones, about 90% of them seen only once. The CDR3 has 14 amino acids. V gave up 7 bases and J gave up 10 bases, with 22 bases separating them. The germline V gene has CDR1 MNHNS and CDR2 SASEGT. The sequenced sample was CD4+ or CD8+ T cells sorted from blood, obtained in a trial of the OX40 agonist ivuxolimab. The clonotype comes from an adult with an advanced solid tumor such as melanoma, head and neck, liver or kidney cancer. V usage is TRBV6-1 and J usage is TRBJ1-1; D uncertain. The CDR3 sequence: CASTQSPGVAGAFF. CDR3 bases: TGTGCCAGCACCCAGTCTCCCGGCGTAGCAGGAGCTTTCTTT.